This T cell receptor (beta chain) emerged from a study of preoperative IRX-2 immunotherapy in early breast cancer. The treatment was: preoperative locoregional IRX-2 cytokine immunotherapy. Samples came from a phase Ib trial of preoperative locoregional IRX-2 cytokine immunotherapy. Looked up from germline, CDR1 is LNHDA and CDR2 is SQIVND (reference sequence). Trimming cost V 6 bases and J 4 bases; bases outside gene matches: 3. This CDR3 spans 14 amino acids. Libraries were prepared by immunoSEQ multiplex PCR; TCRdb keeps only in-frame clonotypes and omits some of them. The table records about 3,600 clones, less than 90% of them present only once.

The chain is built from TRBV19 and TRBJ2-1, with TRBD2 matching over 10 bases. The sample consisted of tumor tissue, taken before IRX-2 immunotherapy. The source of this sequence is a human donor with breast cancer. The CDR3 DNA reads as TGTGCCAGTAGGGGGACTAGCGAATACAATGAGCAGTTCTTC. The encoded protein is CASRGTSEYNEQFF.